Shown below are 5 T cell receptor beta chains from a single sample sequenced in a study of regulatory T cells in long-lasting Graves disease. Described time point: newly diagnosed GD, antithyroid drugs for less than 3 months. From RNA extracted from PBMCs, the TCR library was made. With iRepertoire HTBI primers and Arm-PCR of CDR3 regions, TCR beta libraries were built. TCRdb itself ran the multiplex PCR reads through MiXCR, one entry per CDR3 protein. The sample consists of some 490,000 distinct CDR3 sequences, around 12% of them appearing once. These data were likewise used in another study, on T cells in Graves' hyperthyroidism and ophthalmopathy.

Here the sequenced sample was peripheral blood mononuclear cells (PBMCs), taken at new diagnosis, from a patient treated with antithyroid drugs. These receptors came from a woman in her twenties or thirties with Graves disease.

This clonotype has a count of ten or more. The chain combines TRBV18 with TRBJ1-1; D is possibly TRBD1 (5 bases). The V gene's germline CDR1 is KGHSH and CDR2 LQKENI. Deletions cut 2 bases from V and 6 bases from J, with 16 bases between. The CDR3 covers 15 residues. The DNA of the CDR3 is TGTGCCAGCTCACCATTTGGGCAGGGAGAAGCTGAAGCTTTCTTT. Its translation is CASSPFGQGEAEAFF.

This clonotype was counted many times. The V gene is TRBV30, the J gene TRBJ2-3, with 7 positions matching TRBD2. Germline CDR1 reads GTSNPN; CDR2 reads SVGIG (reference sequence). The CDR3 is 14 residues long. V dropped 3 bases and J dropped 0; count of bases not matched to a gene: 3. The CDR3 loop is CAWRSSGSTDTQYF. Written as DNA, the CDR3 is TGTGCCTGGAGATCTAGCGGTAGCACAGATACGCAGTATTTT.

Many counts were recorded for this clonotype. This chain joins TRBV3-1 and TRBJ2-4, with D maybe TRBD2 (5 bases). CDR1 and CDR2 (germline): LGHDT, YNNKEL (reference sequence). CDR3 length: 18 residues. V dropped 1 base and J dropped 0 bases, with 16 bases sitting between them. CDR3 sequence reads: CASSQGSFRGRAKNIQYF. CDR3 DNA sequence: TGTGCCAGCAGCCAAGGTTCGTTCCGGGGAAGAGCCAAAAACATTCAGTACTTC.

In its sample, this clonotype was seen many times. The chain uses TRBV7-9 and TRBJ2-7; 10 nucleotides line up with TRBD1. The junction had 7 bases not matched to a gene; V was cut back by 5 bases and J by 6 bases. Germline CDR1 SEHNR, CDR2 FQNEAQ (reference sequence). The CDR3 loop spans 14 amino acids. CDR3 nucleotide sequence: TGTGCCAGCAGCCGGTCCGGGACAGGGGCCGAGCAGTACTTC. Protein sequence: CASSRSGTGAEQYF.

This sequence joins TRBV5-6 and TRBJ2-2; TRBD1 matches at 9 bases. This CDR3 is built from 15 residues. V gave up 5 bases and J gave up 7 bases; unmatched junction bases: 9. CDR1 and CDR2 from the germline V gene are SGHDT and YYEEEE. CDR3 amino acids: CASSWKQGANGELFF. CDR3 coding DNA: TGTGCCAGCAGTTGGAAACAGGGGGCTAACGGGGAGCTGTTTTTT.